These 31 T cell receptor beta chains originate from one sample sequenced in a study of blood T cell repertoires in COVID-19. Only in-frame clones appear in the TCRdb table, and some are missing; sequencing was by immunoSEQ multiplex PCR. The sample carries some 140,000 clones, around nine tenths recorded once. Input material: peripheral blood. These receptor sequences come from a man in his fifties with active or convalescent COVID-19.

The chain employs TRBV7-8 and TRBJ2-5; 10 bases map to TRBD1. Germline lookup yields CDR1 SGHVS and CDR2 FQNEAQ. With 1 base clipped from V and 3 bases from J, the junction kept 8 bases outside the gene matches. The CDR3 has 17 residues. The CDR3 reads CASSLGRTGGTEETQYF. CDR3 nucleotides: TGTGCCAGCAGCTTAGGGAGGACAGGGGGAACGGAAGAGACCCAGTACTTC.

The chain uses TRBV28 and TRBJ2-3; 8 bases fit TRBD2. V dropped 4 bases and J dropped 2; count of bases not matched to a gene: 5. The CDR3 consists of 15 residues. The germline gives CDR1 MDHEN, CDR2 SYDVKM. The CDR3 DNA is TGTGCCAGCAGTTCCCTAGCGGGCCCCACAGATACGCAGTATTTT. This sequence encodes CASSSLAGPTDTQYF.

The chain is built from TRBV19 and TRBJ1-3; the D gene is possibly TRBD1 (6 bases). Between the trimmed V and J ends, which lost 7 bases and 4 bases, there was a span of 14 bases. Germline lookup yields CDR1 LNHDA and CDR2 SQIVND (reference sequence). The CDR3 totals 14 residues. CDR3: CASKLQGNGNTIYF. The CDR3 DNA reads as TGTGCCAGTAAACTCCAGGGGAACGGAAACACCATATATTTT.

J is TRBJ1-6 and V is TRBV27, with a possible D match to TRBD1 (6 bases). The V and J ends lost 3 bases and 8 bases respectively, with 11 bases between them. CDR1 and CDR2 from the germline V gene are MNHEY and SMNVEV (reference sequence). The CDR3 loop spans 14 amino acids. The CDR3 DNA reads as TGTGCCAGCAGTTTGGGACAAACGGATTCACCCCTCCACTTT. Its protein is CASSLGQTDSPLHF.

The genes are TRBV28 and TRBJ2-6; D may be TRBD1 (6 bases). The germline V gene has CDR1 MDHEN and CDR2 SYDVKM. The CDR3 totals 17 residues. The V gene lost 2 bases and the J gene lost 0 bases, with 11 bases spanning the gap. DNA for the CDR3: TGTGCCAGCAGTTTACCAGGGGTCTTCTCTGGGGCCAACGTCCTGACTTTC. The encoded protein is CASSLPGVFSGANVLTF.

This clone was counted a few times. The J gene is TRBJ2-1, the V gene TRBV5-1; 7 nucleotides agree with TRBD1. This CDR3 comprises 16 residues. CDR1 and CDR2 from the germline V gene are SGHRS and YFSETQ. The trim removed 0 bases at V and 6 bases at J, leaving 9 bases unmatched. The CDR3 protein is CASSLVSGQLSNEQFF. The DNA of the CDR3 is TGCGCCAGCAGCTTGGTCTCGGGACAGCTTAGCAATGAGCAGTTCTTC.

The chain employs TRBV5-1 and TRBJ2-2, with a weak D call TRBD2 (6 bases). The germline gives CDR1 SGHRS, CDR2 YFSETQ. The CDR3 covers 17 residues. The V end lost 2 bases, the J end lost 0 bases, and 14 bases lay between the germline ends. For the CDR3, the DNA is TGCGCCAGCAGCTTCTCGGGACTTGGGTCGAACACCGGGGAGCTGTTTTTT. It codes for CASSFSGLGSNTGELFF.

V and J are TRBV27 and TRBJ1-4; D may be TRBD1 (5 bases). CDR3 length equals 14 residues. The V end was cut by 6 bases, the J end by 8 bases, with 16 bases between. The germline gives CDR1 MNHEY, CDR2 SMNVEV (reference sequence). CDR3 sequence: CASRPQDTLEKLFF. In DNA, the CDR3 is TGTGCCAGCAGGCCACAGGACACGTTGGAAAAACTGTTTTTT.

J is TRBJ1-1 and V is TRBV28; unclear D gene. Trimming cost V 5 bases and J 7 bases, with 17 bases left between them. Germline V gene lookup returns CDR1 MDHEN and CDR2 SYDVKM. This CDR3 region has 14 residues. DNA of the CDR3: TGTGCCAGCAGTCGTTTATTTGGGCCGAATGAAGCTTTCTTT. Its translation: CASSRLFGPNEAFF.

The J gene is TRBJ2-2, the V gene TRBV11-2; D is perhaps TRBD1 (5 bases). The V end lost 3 bases, the J end lost 3 bases, and 8 bases lay between the germline ends. The CDR3 covers 14 residues. Germline CDR1 is SGHAT and CDR2 is FQNNGV. CDR3 coding DNA: TGTGCCAGCAGCTTCACCAGGGACACCGGGGAGCTGTTTTTT. Translating gives CASSFTRDTGELFF.

This clone occurred once. DNA for the CDR3: TGTGCCAGCAGTGAAGCGCTGGGCCACACTGAAGCTTTCTTT. It encodes CASSEALGHTEAFF. V and J are TRBV2 and TRBJ1-1; no firm D call. CDR3 size: 14 residues. Germline CDR1 reads SNHLY; CDR2 reads FYNNEI. Trimming removed 0 bases at V and 3 bases at J, with 8 bases between. The full variable domain, completed using reference TRBV2 and TRBJ1-1, is EPEVTQTPSHQVTQMGQEVILRCVPISNHLYFYWYRQILGQKVEFLVSFYNNEISEKSEIFDDQFSVERPDGSNFTLKIRSTKLEDSAMYFCASSEALGHTEAFFGQGTRLTVV.

The count of this clone is one. V gene TRBV7-2 combines with J gene TRBJ2-7; 13 positions match TRBD2. This CDR3 has 16 residues. J gave up 1 base and V 5 bases, and 5 bases lay outside the gene matches. CDR1 and CDR2 (germline): SGHTA, FQGNSA. CDR3 in DNA: TGTGCCAGCAGCCTAACTAGCGGGGGGGCTTCCTACGAGCAGTACTTC. It specifies CASSLTSGGASYEQYF.

The rearrangement joins TRBV29-1 to TRBJ2-5, with TRBD2 identical over 10 bases. Trimming at V came to 6 bases and at J to 3 bases, leaving 1 base not matched to a gene. This CDR3 is 12 amino acids long. Germline V gene lookup returns CDR1 SQVTM and CDR2 ANQGSEA. The CDR3 loop is CSVGLAEETQYF. The CDR3 nucleotides read TGCAGCGTCGGACTAGCGGAAGAGACCCAGTACTTC.

V usage is TRBV10-3 and J usage is TRBJ2-1; weak D call: TRBD2 (5 bases). The CDR3 is 15 amino acids. V lost 2 bases and J 7 bases, leaving 15 bases between the germline ends. CDR1 and CDR2 (germline): ENHRY, SYGVKD. Here the CDR3 reads CAISEDVGALNEQFF. CDR3 sequence (DNA): TGTGCCATCAGTGAGGACGTGGGAGCCCTTAATGAGCAGTTCTTC.

J is TRBJ2-3 and V is TRBV5-8; D might be TRBD1 (6 bases). The V end was cut by 4 bases, the J end by 6 bases, with 18 bases between. The CDR3 runs 15 residues. CDR1 is SGHTS and CDR2 is YDEGEE in the germline V gene. DNA of the CDR3: TGTGCCAGCAGCATCTACAGGGCTCAGCTTGATACGCAGTATTTT. Encoded protein: CASSIYRAQLDTQYF.

The chain recombines TRBV6-1 with TRBJ2-6, with D possibly TRBD1 on 5 matching bases. Looked up from germline, CDR1 is MNHNS and CDR2 is SASEGT. Trimming shortened V by 1 base and J by 3 bases, and 19 bases separated the two germline ends. The length of the CDR3 is 19 residues. The CDR3 bases are TGTGCCAGCAGTGAAGGGGCCGTGGCTAAGGGGCTTGGGGCCAACGTCCTGACTTTC. It is translated as CASSEGAVAKGLGANVLTF.

The chain has TRBV5-4 and TRBJ1-1; D is unresolved. Germline CDR1 SGHNT, CDR2 YYREEE (reference sequence). This CDR3 comprises 14 residues. Trimming removed 0 bases at V and 0 bases at J, with 6 bases between. The CDR3 spells CASSLDQMNTEAFF. CDR3 DNA sequence: TGTGCCAGCAGCTTGGACCAGATGAACACTGAAGCTTTCTTT.

The genes are TRBV5-1 and TRBJ2-2, with TRBD1 matching 10 bases. With V trimmed by 0 bases and J by 6 bases, 5 bases remained unmatched. CDR3 size: 16 residues. In germline, CDR1 is SGHRS, CDR2 YFSETQ. The CDR3 DNA reads TGCGCCAGCAGCTTGGTGGGACAGGGGCCCGCCGGGGAGCTGTTTTTT. This sequence encodes CASSLVGQGPAGELFF.

The rearrangement uses TRBV2 and TRBJ2-7; 7 positions agree with TRBD1. CDR1 and CDR2 (germline): SNHLY, FYNNEI. J was trimmed by 2 bases and V by 6 bases; bases with no gene match: 4. This CDR3 contains 13 residues. The CDR3 coding sequence is TGTGCCAGCAGACCGCAGGGGGCCTACGAGCAGTACTTC. Translating it yields CASRPQGAYEQYF.

This chain links TRBV5-5 with TRBJ1-3, with D possibly being TRBD1 (5 bases). Trimming left V 0 bases short and J 0 bases short, with 13 bases between. CDR3 size: 17 residues. CDR1 is SGHKS, CDR2 YYEKEE, per germline (reference sequence). The chain's CDR3 is CASSLGSGAVSGNTIYF. CDR3 DNA sequence: TGTGCCAGCAGCTTGGGGTCTGGGGCCGTCTCTGGAAACACCATATATTTT.

The rearrangement links TRBV19 to TRBJ1-3; 7 positions agree with TRBD1. The V and J ends lost 5 bases and 2 bases, in that order; junction bases with no gene match: 3. The CDR3 extends over 14 amino acids. Germline V gene sequence: CDR1 LNHDA, CDR2 SQIVND (reference sequence). The DNA for the CDR3 is TGTGCCAGTAGTCGACAGGGTACTGGAAACACCATATATTTT. It is translated as CASSRQGTGNTIYF. Filled out from reference TRBV19 and TRBJ1-3, the complete variable domain reads DGGITQSPKYLFRKEGQNVTLSCEQNLNHDAMYWYRQDPGQGLRLIYYSQIVNDFQKGDIAEGYSVSREKKESFPLTVTSAQKNPTAFYLCASSRQGTGNTIYFGEGSWLTVV.

This chain joins TRBV6-5 and TRBJ1-1, with D possibly being TRBD1 (6 bases). The CDR3 covers 14 residues. V lost 0 bases, J lost 8 bases, and 13 bases lay in between. The germline V gene has CDR1 MNHEY and CDR2 SVGAGI. The CDR3 coding sequence is TGTGCCAGCAGTTACTCCCAGGGGATGCTAGAAGCTTTCTTT. This sequence encodes CASSYSQGMLEAFF.

CDR3 nucleotide sequence: TGTGCCAGCAGCCCCGACACCAGTCGGGGCTATGGCTACACCTTC. Its protein product is CASSPDTSRGYGYTF. The chain carries TRBV5-4 and TRBJ1-2, with D uncertain. The CDR3 consists of 15 residues. V was pared by 4 bases and J by 4 bases, with 17 bases between. In germline, CDR1 is SGHNT, CDR2 YYREEE (reference sequence). Combining the CDR3 with reference TRBV5-4 and TRBJ1-2 gives the whole variable domain ETGVTQSPTHLIKTRGQQVTLRCSSQSGHNTVSWYQQALGQGPQFIFQYYREEENGRGNFPPRFSGLQFPNYSSELNVNALELDDSALYLCASSPDTSRGYGYTFGSGTRLTVV.

The chain carries TRBV15 and TRBJ1-4; possibly TRBD1 for D (6 bases). V was trimmed by 5 bases and J by 1 base, leaving 8 bases between them. CDR1 is LNHNV, CDR2 YYDKDF, per germline (reference sequence). CDR3 size: 14 residues. CDR3 DNA sequence: TGTGCCACCAGCTGGGGGCGAACTAATGAAAAACTGTTTTTT. It translates to CATSWGRTNEKLFF.

This chain connects TRBV7-2 to TRBJ2-3, with 7 bases that match TRBD2. J was trimmed by 0 bases and V by 4 bases; bases with no gene match: 1. Germline loops: CDR1 SGHTA, CDR2 FQGNSA. This CDR3 region has 14 residues. The CDR3 DNA reads TGTGCCAGCAGCTGGGGGGGGAGCACAGATACGCAGTATTTT. This translates into CASSWGGSTDTQYF.

V is TRBV28 and J is TRBJ2-1, with 12 bases that match TRBD2. The CDR3 spans 16 residues. From germline, CDR1 is MDHEN and CDR2 SYDVKM. V shed 5 bases, J shed 12 bases, and the junction held 14 bases outside the gene matches. The CDR3 here is CASSPTLAGGPDRQFF. In DNA form, the CDR3 reads TGTGCCAGCAGTCCCACCCTAGCGGGAGGGCCCGATAGGCAGTTCTTC.

The CDR3 DNA is TGTGCCAGCAGCGTACGTGGGGGGCAGCCCCAGCATTTT. This sequence encodes CASSVRGGQPQHF. The chain combines TRBV5-6 with TRBJ1-5; the D gene is possibly TRBD1 (5 bases). Per the germline V gene, CDR1 is SGHDT and CDR2 is YYEEEE. V was trimmed by 4 bases and J by 7 bases, leaving 12 bases between them. CDR3 length: 13 residues.

This sequence joins TRBV28 and TRBJ1-1; D perhaps matches TRBD1 (6 bases). With 3 bases removed from V and 5 bases from J, the gap between germline ends came to 13 bases. The CDR3 extends over 14 amino acids. Germline lookup yields CDR1 MDHEN and CDR2 SYDVKM. CDR3 region: CASSFLQGSTEAFF. DNA of the CDR3: TGTGCCAGCAGTTTTCTGCAGGGGAGTACTGAAGCTTTCTTT.

The chain has TRBV14 and TRBJ2-7, with 8 bases identical to TRBD1. Trimming removed 4 bases from V and 0 bases from J; junction bases left unmatched: 14. Germline CDR1 reads SGHDN; CDR2 reads FVKESK. CDR3 length equals 18 residues. CDR3 region: CASSPQGASLVGSYEQYF. Written as DNA, the CDR3 is TGTGCCAGCAGCCCTCAGGGGGCTTCACTAGTTGGCTCCTACGAGCAGTACTTC.

V and J are TRBV6-4 and TRBJ2-4; D is perhaps TRBD1 (7 bases). With 2 bases removed from V and 6 bases from J, the gap between germline ends came to 20 bases. CDR3 length: 17 residues. From germline, CDR1 is MRHNA and CDR2 SNTAGT. In DNA, the CDR3 is TGTGCCAGCAGTGACGGGCAGGGGGGATCTTTAGGAAACATTCAGTACTTC. Translated, it gives CASSDGQGGSLGNIQYF.

V gene TRBV28 combines with J gene TRBJ2-5, with 11 nucleotides matching TRBD2. Looked up from germline, CDR1 is MDHEN and CDR2 is SYDVKM. Trimming took 2 bases from V and 4 from J; bases not matched to a gene: 6. CDR3 length: 16 residues. For the CDR3, the DNA is TGTGCCAGCAGTTTACTACTAGCGGGAGAAATAGAGACCCAGTACTTC. The encoded protein is CASSLLLAGEIETQYF.